This is a list of T cell receptor beta chains from one sample in a study of response to subunit inactivated influenza vaccine. MiXCR, run by TCRdb on the RT-PCR reads, gives a single entry per CDR3 protein. In the table there are more than 450,000 distinct CDR3 sequences, around 10% of which are singletons. These data are also associated with another study on T cells expressing NK-cell markers.

Specimen: PBMCs from blood, collected on the day of vaccination. These receptors all stem from a man between 50 and 59 years old who received an inactivated influenza vaccine. CDR3s leave out the opening cysteine and the closing phenylalanine or tryptophan. D genes are given only for firm matches.

>.|TRBV9
ASSVVQGNEQF
>.|TRBV20-1
SAREGVYGYT
>.|TRBV20-1
SARDVRYEQY
>.|TRBV7-2
ASSWGSADTQY
>TRBD1|TRBV6-1
ASSVPPRGLNTEAF
>TRBD2|TRBV12-3/TRBV12-4
ASSFGTRTGELF
>TRBD2|TRBV7-2
ASSLATTSAYNEQF
>TRBD1|TRBV7-8
ASSFQDRGMGEQF
>TRBD1|TRBV7-9
ASSSGQGIEKLF
>.|TRBV20-1
SARDSREGEAF
>TRBD1|TRBV7-9
ASSSSNRGRIEAF
>TRBD2|TRBV20-1
SAKAGGLETQY
>.|TRBV7-9
ASSLGSGGEHEQY
>.|TRBV6-2/TRBV6-3
ASRTGQMYGYT
>TRBD2|TRBV19
ASMGGMAGANVLT
>TRBD1|TRBV11-2
ASSSRTGVAYNEQF
>.|TRBV5-4
ASSYRQNQETQY
>TRBD1|TRBV5-1
ASIGTGALASGANVLT
>TRBD2|TRBV5-5
ASSFSGVGGQGETQY
>.|TRBV28
ASTRRLRHLGNTIY
>.|TRBV7-9
ASSLVRRDTQY
>.|TRBV28
ASSLSDTPIPYEQY
>.|TRBV27
ASSYYSGGNTYEQY
>TRBD2|TRBV5-1
ASSGGLAETQY
>TRBD1|TRBV19
ASSIGQGDPLH
>TRBD1|TRBV12-3/TRBV12-4
ASSSRPGGIGELF
>TRBD1|TRBV28
ASSSGQGVKLF
>TRBD2|TRBV2
ASSGGTRVNEQY
>TRBD2|TRBV7-9
ASSFSGSFGTQY
>TRBD1|TRBV20-1
SASEAGGSDEQY
>TRBD1|TRBV28
ASSLFIGTGTDTQY
>TRBD2|TRBV20-1
SARDQRGVYEQY
>.|TRBV29-1
SVEQVDYGYT
>.|TRBV10-3
AISESNRERAF
>TRBD1|TRBV10-3
AISEGRDRKANNSPLH
>.|TRBV5-1
ASSLAGRDNNEQF
>.|TRBV6-5
ASSYDVPGYEQY
>TRBD2|TRBV7-8
ASSLGLGGTDTQY
>.|TRBV9
ASSGYGTGNSYNEQF
>.|TRBV20-1
SASRDQETQY
>TRBD1|TRBV5-1
ASSPGQRNIQY
>.|TRBV27
ASSLQGQTEAF
>.|TRBV3-1
ASSPRTVGYGYT
>.|TRBV9
ASSGNTGELF
>.|TRBV29-1
SVQGGSSYNEQF
>.|TRBV6-2/TRBV6-3
ASSYSSGRLSEKLF
>.|TRBV5-1
ASSLVRSGQSTDTQY
>.|TRBV19
ASSIGTRNQPQH